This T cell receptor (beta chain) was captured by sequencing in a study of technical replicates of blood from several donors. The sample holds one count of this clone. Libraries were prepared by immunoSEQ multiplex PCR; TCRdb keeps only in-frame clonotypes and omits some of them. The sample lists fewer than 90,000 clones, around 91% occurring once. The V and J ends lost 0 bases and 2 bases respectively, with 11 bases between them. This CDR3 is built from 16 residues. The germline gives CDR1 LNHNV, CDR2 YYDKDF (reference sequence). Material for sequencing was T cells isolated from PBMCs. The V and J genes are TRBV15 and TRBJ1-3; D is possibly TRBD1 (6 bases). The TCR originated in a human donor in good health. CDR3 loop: CATSRDHTGTGNTIYF. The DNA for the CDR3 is TGTGCCACCAGCAGAGATCATACAGGGACTGGAAACACCATATATTTT.